This T cell receptor beta chain was recorded in a study of OX40 agonist ivuxolimab in advanced cancers. Looking at the study overall: Patients receiving dose escalation had hepatocellular carcinoma, melanoma, renal cell or head and neck cancer.

The germline CDR1 and CDR2 sequences are SGHNT and YENEEA. The CDR3 runs 15 residues. Unmatched junction bases numbered 5, after V lost 5 bases and J lost 2 bases. Data came from immunoSEQ multiplex PCR; TCRdb stores just in-frame clones and leaves some out. The data show 90,000 to 100,000 clones, 80% to 90% seen once. Source: CD4+ or CD8+ T cells sorted from blood, taken in a trial of the OX40 agonist ivuxolimab. The receptor comes from an adult with an advanced solid tumor such as melanoma, head and neck, liver or kidney cancer. V and J are TRBV11-3 and TRBJ2-3, with 9 positions matching TRBD1. The CDR3: CASSPGQGNTDTQYF. CDR3 nucleotides: TGTGCCAGCAGCCCGGGACAGGGAAACACAGATACGCAGTATTTT.